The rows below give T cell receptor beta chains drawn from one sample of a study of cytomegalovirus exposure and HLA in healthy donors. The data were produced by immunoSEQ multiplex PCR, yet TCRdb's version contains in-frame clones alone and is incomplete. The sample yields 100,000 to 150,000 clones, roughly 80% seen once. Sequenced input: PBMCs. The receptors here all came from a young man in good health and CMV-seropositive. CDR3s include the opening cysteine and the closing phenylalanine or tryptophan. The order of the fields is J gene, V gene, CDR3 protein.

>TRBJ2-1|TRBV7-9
CASLAGVYNEQFF
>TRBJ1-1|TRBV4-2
CASSQDVWAGGFTEAFF
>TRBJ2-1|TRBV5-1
CASSLPGGQQFF
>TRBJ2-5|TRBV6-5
CASSYRQDSGEQYF
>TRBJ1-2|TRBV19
CASSIFVQGPERSGYTF
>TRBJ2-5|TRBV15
CATSFETLQETQYF
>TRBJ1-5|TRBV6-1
CASSRDYNQPQHF
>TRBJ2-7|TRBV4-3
CASRLRDRVGEQYF
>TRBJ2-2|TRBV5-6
CASSLVVTSRPGELFF
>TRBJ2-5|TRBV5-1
CASSLQGGEETQYF
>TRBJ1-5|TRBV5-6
CASSRTGTEDQPQHF
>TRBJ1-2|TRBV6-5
CATRTGGDYGYTF
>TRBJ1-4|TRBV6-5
CASSYGVRAEKLFF
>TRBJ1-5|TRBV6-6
CASSYSQGAKNQPQHF
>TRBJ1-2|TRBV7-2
CASSFQSGQGGGYTF
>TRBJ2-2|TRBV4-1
CASSRAGTGGVGELFF
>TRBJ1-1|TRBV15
CATSSTVNTEAFF
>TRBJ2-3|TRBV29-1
CSVEGLAGVPNTQYF
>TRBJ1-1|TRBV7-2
CASSLVSGTEAFF
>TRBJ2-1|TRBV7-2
CASSFRERASSYNEQFF
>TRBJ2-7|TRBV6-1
CASSVGLASMYEQYF
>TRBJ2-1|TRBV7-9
CASSFSGSFRDEQFF
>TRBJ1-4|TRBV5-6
CASSLYGQGVPREDEKLFF
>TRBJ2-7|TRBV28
CASSFRLLAPLSYEQYF
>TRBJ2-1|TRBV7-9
CASSLQGSNYNEQFF
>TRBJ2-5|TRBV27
CASSRRTSGRARETQYF
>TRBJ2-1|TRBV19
CASRRRDYNEQFF
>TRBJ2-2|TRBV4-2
CASSLAGELFF
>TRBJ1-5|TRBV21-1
CASSAEGRVCKGVISNQPQHF